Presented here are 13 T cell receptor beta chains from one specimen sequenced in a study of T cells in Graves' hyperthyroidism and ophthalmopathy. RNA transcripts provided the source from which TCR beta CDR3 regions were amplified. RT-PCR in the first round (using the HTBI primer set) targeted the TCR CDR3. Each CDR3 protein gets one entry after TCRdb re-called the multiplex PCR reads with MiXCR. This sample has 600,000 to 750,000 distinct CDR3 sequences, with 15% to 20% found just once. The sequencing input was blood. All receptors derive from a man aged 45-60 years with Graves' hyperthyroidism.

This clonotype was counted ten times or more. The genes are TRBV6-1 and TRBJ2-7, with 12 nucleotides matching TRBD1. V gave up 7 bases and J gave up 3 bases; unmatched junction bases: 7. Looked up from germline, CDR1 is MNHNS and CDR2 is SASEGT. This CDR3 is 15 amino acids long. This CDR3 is CASTPGTGGFYEQYF. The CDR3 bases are TGTGCCAGCACCCCCGGGACAGGGGGCTTCTACGAGCAGTACTTC.

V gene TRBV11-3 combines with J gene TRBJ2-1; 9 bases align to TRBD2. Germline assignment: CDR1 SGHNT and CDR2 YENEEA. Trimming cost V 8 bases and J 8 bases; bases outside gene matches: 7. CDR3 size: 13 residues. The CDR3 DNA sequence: TGTGCCAGCGGTAGCGGGAGATCCGATGAGCAGTTCTTC. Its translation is CASGSGRSDEQFF.

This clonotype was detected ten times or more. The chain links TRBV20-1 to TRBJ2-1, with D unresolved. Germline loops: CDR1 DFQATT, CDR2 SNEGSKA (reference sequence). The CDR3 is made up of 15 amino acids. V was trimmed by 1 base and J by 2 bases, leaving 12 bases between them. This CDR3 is CSARALKNAYNEQFF. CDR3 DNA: TGCAGTGCTAGAGCCCTCAAGAACGCCTACAATGAGCAGTTCTTC.

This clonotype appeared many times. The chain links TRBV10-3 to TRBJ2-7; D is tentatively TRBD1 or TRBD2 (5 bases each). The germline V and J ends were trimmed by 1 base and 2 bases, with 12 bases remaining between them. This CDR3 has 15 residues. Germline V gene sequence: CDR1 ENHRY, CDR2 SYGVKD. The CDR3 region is CAISEYRDGAYEQYF. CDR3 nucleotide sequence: TGTGCCATCAGTGAGTACCGGGACGGGGCCTACGAGCAGTACTTC.

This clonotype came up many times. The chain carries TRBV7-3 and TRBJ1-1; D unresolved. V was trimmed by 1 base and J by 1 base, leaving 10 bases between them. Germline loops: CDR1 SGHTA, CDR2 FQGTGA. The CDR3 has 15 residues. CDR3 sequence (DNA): TGTGCCAGCAGCTTAAGCCACAGACCGAACACTGAAGCTTTCTTT. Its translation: CASSLSHRPNTEAFF.

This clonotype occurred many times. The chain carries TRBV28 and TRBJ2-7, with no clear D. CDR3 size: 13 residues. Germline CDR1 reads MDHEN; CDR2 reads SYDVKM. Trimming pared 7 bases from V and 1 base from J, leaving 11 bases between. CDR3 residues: CASNPPVSYEQYF. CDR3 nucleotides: TGTGCCAGCAACCCTCCGGTTTCCTACGAGCAGTACTTC.

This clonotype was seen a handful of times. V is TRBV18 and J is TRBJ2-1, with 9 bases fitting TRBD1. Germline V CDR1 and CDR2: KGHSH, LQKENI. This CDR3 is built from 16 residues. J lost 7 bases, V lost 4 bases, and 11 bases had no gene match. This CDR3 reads CASSLTSGQGMNEQFF. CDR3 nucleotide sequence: TGTGCCAGCTCACTTACCTCGGGACAGGGAATGAATGAGCAGTTCTTC.

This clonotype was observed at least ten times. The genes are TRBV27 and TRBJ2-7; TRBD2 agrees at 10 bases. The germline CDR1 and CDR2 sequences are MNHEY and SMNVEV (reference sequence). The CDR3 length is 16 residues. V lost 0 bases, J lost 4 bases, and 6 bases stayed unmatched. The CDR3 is CASSLSKTSGSYEQYF. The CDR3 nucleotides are TGTGCCAGCAGTTTATCCAAGACTAGCGGGTCTTACGAGCAGTACTTC.

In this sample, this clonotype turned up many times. In DNA, the CDR3 is TGTGCCAGCAGTGAAGAGACAGGGGGGGCCAACGTCCTGACTTTC. It codes for CASSEETGGANVLTF. The genes are TRBV2 and TRBJ2-6; TRBD1 matches at 7 bases. The CDR3 covers 15 residues. V shed 1 base and J 4 bases; nucleotides not matched to a gene: 1. Germline V CDR1 and CDR2: SNHLY, FYNNEI. The full variable domain, in which reference TRBV2 and TRBJ2-6 provide the parts outside the CDR3, is EPEVTQTPSHQVTQMGQEVILRCVPISNHLYFYWYRQILGQKVEFLVSFYNNEISEKSEIFDDQFSVERPDGSNFTLKIRSTKLEDSAMYFCASSEETGGANVLTFGAGSRLTVL.

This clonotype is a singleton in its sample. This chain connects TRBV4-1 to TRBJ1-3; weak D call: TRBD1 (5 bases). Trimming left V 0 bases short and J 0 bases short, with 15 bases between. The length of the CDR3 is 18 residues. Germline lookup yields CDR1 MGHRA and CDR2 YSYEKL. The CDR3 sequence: CASSQDKGLLNSGNTIYF. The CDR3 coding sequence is TGCGCCAGCAGCCAAGATAAGGGACTTCTTAACTCTGGAAACACCATATATTTT.

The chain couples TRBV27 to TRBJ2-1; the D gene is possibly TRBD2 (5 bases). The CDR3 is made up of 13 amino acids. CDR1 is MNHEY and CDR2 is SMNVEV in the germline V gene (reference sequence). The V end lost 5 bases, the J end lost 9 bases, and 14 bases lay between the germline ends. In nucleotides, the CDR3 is TGTGCCAGCAGTGGGAGCCTTCAGAGTGAGCAGTTCTTC. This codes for CASSGSLQSEQFF.

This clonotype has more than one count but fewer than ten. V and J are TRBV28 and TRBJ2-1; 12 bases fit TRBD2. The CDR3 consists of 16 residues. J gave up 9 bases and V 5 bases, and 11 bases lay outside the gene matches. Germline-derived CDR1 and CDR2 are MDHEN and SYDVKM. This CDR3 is CASSPSTSGSRGEQFF. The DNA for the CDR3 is TGTGCCAGCAGTCCTTCGACTAGCGGGAGCAGGGGTGAGCAGTTCTTC.

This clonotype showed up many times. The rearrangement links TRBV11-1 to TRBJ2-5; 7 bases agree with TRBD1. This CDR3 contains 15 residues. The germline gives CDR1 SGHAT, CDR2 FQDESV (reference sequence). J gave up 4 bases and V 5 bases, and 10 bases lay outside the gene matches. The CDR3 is CASSLRGQEGETQYF. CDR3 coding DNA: TGTGCCAGCAGCCTTAGGGGGCAGGAAGGAGAGACCCAGTACTTC.